Below are 21 T cell receptor beta chains sequenced from a single sample in a study of T cell clonality in common variable immunodeficiency. Study-wide results and caveats: In common variable immunodeficiency, TCR beta chains reportedly carried fewer deletions and N-nucleotide insertions.

What these receptors recognize is not known. Clones were sequenced by immunoSEQ multiplex PCR, and TCRdb holds only the in-frame ones, with some missing. The sample counts about 31,000 clones, none seen once; the ten largest own 6.5% to 7.5%. The source material was peripheral blood mononuclear cells. Receptors were obtained from a human donor with common variable immunodeficiency.

This clone was seen a handful of times. The CDR3 is cut off 3 residues early in the read; its end comes from the germline J gene. The chain combines TRBV7-2 with TRBJ2-5; 9 bases agree with TRBD1. V shed 3 bases and J 5 bases; nucleotides not matched to a gene: 7. The V gene's germline CDR1 is SGHTA and CDR2 FQGNSA. This CDR3 spans 15 amino acids. The sequenced CDR3 bases are TGTGCCAGCAGCTTTCCCACAGGGGGCCGGGAGACC. This translates into CASSFPTGGRET. The complete CDR3 sequence is CASSFPTGGRETQYF.

This clone was detected ten times or more. The sequenced fragment ends 3 residues before the CDR3 boundary, so the rest is inferred from the germline J gene. The chain joins TRBV7-9 to TRBJ2-7; D may be TRBD1 (7 bases). The V end lost 6 bases, the J end lost 0 bases, and 9 bases lay between the germline ends. The CDR3 is 13 residues long. In germline, CDR1 is SEHNR, CDR2 FQNEAQ (reference sequence). CDR3 bases read: TGTGCCAGCAGGCGGGACAGCTCCTACGAG. Protein sequence: CASRRDSSYE. The full CDR3 sequence reads CASRRDSSYEQYF.

This clone is classed as medium-sized (0.01 to 0.1%). Partial CDR3 DNA: TGCAGTGCTCGCCCACAGGTCAAGAACACTGAA. Encoded protein: CSARPQVKNTE. The whole CDR3 region reads CSARPQVKNTEAFF. The chain carries TRBV20-1 and TRBJ1-1, with D tentatively TRBD1 (5 bases). The read is 3 residues too short to cover the CDR3 end, so that end is filled in from the germline J gene. Trimming cost V 5 bases and J 1 base, with 14 bases left between them. The CDR3 has 14 amino acids. The germline gives CDR1 DFQATT, CDR2 SNEGSKA (reference sequence).

A word on this clone: The CDR3 end is not reached by the read, which stops 3 residues before it; the germline J gene fills it in. This chain uses TRBV7-9 with TRBJ1-2; perhaps TRBD1 as D (6 bases). The CDR3 runs 14 residues. V was pared by 5 bases and J by 4 bases, with 14 bases between. Per germline, CDR1 SEHNR and CDR2 FQNEAQ (reference sequence). The CDR3 loop is CASSPWDTGYGYTF. The DNA read from the CDR3 is TGTGCCAGCAGCCCTTGGGACACGGGCTATGGC. Variable domain in full (rest from reference TRBV7-9 and TRBJ1-2): DTGVSQNPRHKITKRGQNVTFRCDPISEHNRLYWYRQTLGQGPEFLTYFQNEAQLEKSRLLSDRFSAERPKGSFSTLEIQRTEQGDSAMYLCASSPWDTGYGYTFGSGTRLTVV.

Points on this clone: Read sequence stops 3 residues before the CDR3 end, and the germline J gene provides the missing end. J is TRBJ1-2 and V is TRBV20-1; D is uncertain. Germline assignment: CDR1 DFQATT and CDR2 SNEGSKA (reference sequence). The CDR3 has 13 residues. The CDR3 here is CSARDGQTTGYTF. The DNA read from the CDR3 is TGCAGTGCTAGAGATGGGCAGACGACCGGC.

A note on this clone: The CDR3 goes on 3 residues after the read ends, and that part is filled in from the germline J gene. The genes are TRBV11-3 and TRBJ2-7; possible D gene TRBD1, 5 bases. Per the germline V gene, CDR1 is SGHNT and CDR2 is YENEEA. V was trimmed by 3 bases and J by 6 bases, leaving 12 bases between them. This CDR3 is built from 13 residues. The CDR3: CASSFSRVGEQYF. The sequenced part of the CDR3 DNA is TGTGCCAGCAGCTTTTCCAGGGTGGGCGAG.

In this sample, this clone turned up a few times. The read gets to within 3 residues of the CDR3 end, and the germline J gene fills in the rest. The J gene is TRBJ1-5, the V gene TRBV7-9; 10 bases are a match to TRBD1. Trimming took 5 bases from V and 7 from J; bases not matched to a gene: 5. Germline V gene sequence: CDR1 SEHNR, CDR2 FQNEAQ (reference sequence). The CDR3 is 14 amino acids. CDR3 bases read: TGTGCCAGCAGCCTGGACAGGGGGGTACAGCCC. Amino acids: CASSLDRGVQP. The whole CDR3 sequence is CASSLDRGVQPQHF.

Worth noting for this clone: From the germline J gene comes the end of the CDR3, since the read stops 3 residues before it. V is TRBV30 and J is TRBJ1-6; a possible D gene is TRBD1 (6 bases). V was pared by 0 bases and J by 7 bases, with 10 bases between. Germline CDR1 reads GTSNPN; CDR2 reads SVGIG (reference sequence). This CDR3 is built from 14 residues. The chain's CDR3 is CAWSVTGGNSPLHF. The CDR3 bases that were read are TGTGCCTGGAGTGTTACTGGGGGCAATTCACCC. Filled out from reference TRBV30 and TRBJ1-6, the complete variable domain reads SQTIHQWPATLVQPVGSPLSLECTVEGTSNPNLYWYRQAAGRGLQLLFYSVGIGQISSEVPQNLSASRPQDRQFILSSKKLLLSDSGFYLCAWSVTGGNSPLHFGNGTRLTVT.

This clone was counted a few times. The sequenced fragment ends 3 residues before the CDR3 boundary, so the rest is inferred from the germline J gene. V gene TRBV7-3 combines with J gene TRBJ2-3; 8 bases are a match to TRBD2. From germline, CDR1 is SGHTA and CDR2 FQGTGA. The CDR3 runs 15 residues. The sequenced part of the CDR3 DNA is TGTGCCAGCAGCTTAACTAGCGGGGCCCCGGAGACG. It encodes CASSLTSGAPET. The CDR3 in full is CASSLTSGAPETQYF.

This clone has at least ten counts. With the read ending 3 residues before the CDR3 end, the germline J gene is used to fill in that end. The genes are TRBV19 and TRBJ2-5; 8 bases fit TRBD1. The V segment lost 6 bases and the J segment 5 bases; nucleotides outside the gene matches: 11. The germline gives CDR1 LNHDA, CDR2 SQIVND (reference sequence). This CDR3 contains 15 residues. This chain's CDR3 is CASRKSSGGQETQYF. The covered CDR3 bases are TGTGCCAGTAGGAAGAGTTCAGGGGGCCAGGAGACC.

Turning to this clone: The read stops 3 residues short of the end of the CDR3; the missing end is completed from the germline J gene. The chain uses TRBV19 and TRBJ1-1, with a weak D call TRBD1 (6 bases). Germline CDR1 and CDR2: LNHDA and SQIVND (reference sequence). V shed 3 bases and J shed 5 bases, with 16 bases lying between them. This CDR3 comprises 15 residues. The CDR3 DNA, read in part, is TGTGCCAGTAGTATTCAGGGGCGATCTACTACTGAA. It specifies CASSIQGRSTTE. The CDR3 reads in full as CASSIQGRSTTEAFF. The variable domain in full, with the rest retrieved from reference TRBV19 and TRBJ1-1, is DGGITQSPKYLFRKEGQNVTLSCEQNLNHDAMYWYRQDPGQGLRLIYYSQIVNDFQKGDIAEGYSVSREKKESFPLTVTSAQKNPTAFYLCASSIQGRSTTEAFFGQGTRLTVV.

This clone has a handful of counts. The CDR3 extends 3 residues past the end of the read, so its final part is completed from the germline J gene. The chain employs TRBV7-9 and TRBJ2-1; D not resolved. The germline V and J ends were trimmed by 1 base and 3 bases, with 10 bases remaining between them. The length of the CDR3 is 15 residues. The germline V gene encodes CDR1 SEHNR and CDR2 FQNEAQ (reference sequence). CDR3 bases read: TGTGCCAGCAGCTTAGGGGCGTCTGGCTACAATGAG. Translated: CASSLGASGYNE. In full, the CDR3 reads CASSLGASGYNEQFF.

This clone was counted a few times. The CDR3 end is not reached by the read, which stops 3 residues before it; the germline J gene fills it in. The chain joins TRBV6-2 or TRBV6-3 to TRBJ2-5, with 9 nucleotides matching TRBD1. Germline-derived CDR1 and CDR2 are MNHEY and SVGEGT. The junction had 8 bases not matched to a gene; V was cut back by 4 bases and J by 5 bases. CDR3 size: 15 residues. The covered CDR3 bases are TGTGCCAGCAGTTTCCCGGGACAGGGATCTGAGACC. Amino acids: CASSFPGQGSET. From start to end, the CDR3 is CASSFPGQGSETQYF.

About this clone itself: The read is 3 residues too short to cover the CDR3 end, so that end is filled in from the germline J gene. This chain links TRBV6-2 or TRBV6-3 with TRBJ1-2; D ambiguous. Germline assignment: CDR1 MNHEY and CDR2 SVGEGT. The CDR3 totals 13 residues. CDR3 region: CASSYSPIGGYTF. The sequenced CDR3 bases are TGTGCCAGCAGTTACTCCCCTATAGGGGGC.

This clone was found many times. The read halts 3 residues ahead of the CDR3 end, with the missing end drawn from the germline J gene. The J gene is TRBJ1-3, the V gene TRBV19, with D unclear. Between the trimmed V and J ends, which lost 2 bases and 4 bases, there was a span of 6 bases. Germline CDR1 reads LNHDA; CDR2 reads SQIVND (reference sequence). The CDR3 is made up of 13 amino acids. The chain's CDR3 is CASSISGGNTIYF. CDR3 bases read: TGTGCCAGTAGTATAAGCGGGGGAAACACC. Filled out from reference TRBV19 and TRBJ1-3, the complete variable domain reads DGGITQSPKYLFRKEGQNVTLSCEQNLNHDAMYWYRQDPGQGLRLIYYSQIVNDFQKGDIAEGYSVSREKKESFPLTVTSAQKNPTAFYLCASSISGGNTIYFGEGSWLTVV.

This clone is medium-sized by share. The missing CDR3 end, 3 residues past where the read stops, is filled in from the germline J gene. The J gene is TRBJ2-1, the V gene TRBV9, with 9 bases fitting TRBD2. Germline-derived CDR1 and CDR2 are SGDLS and YYNGEE. The V gene end was trimmed by 0 bases and the J gene end by 4 bases; junction bases not matched to a gene: 5. This CDR3 region has 16 residues. CDR3 bases read: TGTGCCAGCAGCGTAGTCGCTAGCGGGATATACAATGAG. Amino acid sequence: CASSVVASGIYNE. Given in full, the CDR3 is CASSVVASGIYNEQFF.

This clone was detected many times. The DNA ends 3 residues before the CDR3 does, and the rest of the CDR3 is filled in from the germline J gene. V gene TRBV7-2 combines with J gene TRBJ1-4; 9 bases line up with TRBD1. This CDR3 has 14 amino acids. Germline CDR1 is SGHTA and CDR2 is FQGNSA. Losses at the gene ends were 7 bases for V and 7 bases for J; bases not matched to a gene: 7. The CDR3 bases that were read are TGTGCCAGCATGCTCGGGACAGGGTTTGAAAAA. Translated: CASMLGTGFEK. The complete CDR3 protein is CASMLGTGFEKLFF.

As for this clone: The read ends 3 residues early relative to the CDR3; the germline J gene fills the gap. The V gene is TRBV29-1, the J gene TRBJ2-5, with TRBD1 as a possible D gene (6 bases). This CDR3 region has 14 residues. V was cut by 6 bases and J by 5 bases, with 19 bases left in between. Germline CDR1 SQVTM, CDR2 ANQGSEA. The CDR3 DNA, read in part, is TGCAGCGTCCGATTACTACAGGGTGTGGAGACC. This gives the protein CSVRLLQGVET. The entire CDR3 sequence reads CSVRLLQGVETQYF.

This clone was counted a few times. The read halts 3 residues ahead of the CDR3 end, with the missing end drawn from the germline J gene. The chain couples TRBV30 to TRBJ2-1; 10 bases map to TRBD2. Germline CDR1 is GTSNPN and CDR2 is SVGIG (reference sequence). This CDR3 region has 14 residues. The trim removed 7 bases at V and 5 bases at J, leaving 8 bases unmatched. The CDR3 bases that were read are TGTGCCTCAATAGCGGGAGGAATCAACAATGAG. Translation gives CASIAGGINNE. The whole CDR3 is CASIAGGINNEQFF.

This clone was seen only a few times. With the read ending 3 residues before the CDR3 end, the germline J gene is used to fill in that end. The V and J genes are TRBV7-2 and TRBJ2-1; 9 nucleotides align to TRBD1. The V and J ends lost 5 bases and 4 bases, in that order; junction bases with no gene match: 6. Germline V gene lookup returns CDR1 SGHTA and CDR2 FQGNSA. This CDR3 is built from 15 residues. The covered CDR3 bases are TGTGCCAGCAGCCCGGACAGGGGCTCATACAATGAG. Its translation is CASSPDRGSYNE. The whole CDR3 sequence reads CASSPDRGSYNEQFF.

This clone was seen only a few times. It may be a read error: a sequence one base away is much more abundant. Read data end 3 residues before the CDR3 end; the end is taken from the germline J gene. V is TRBV7-3 and J is TRBJ1-2, with a possible D match to TRBD1 (5 bases). CDR1 SGHTA and CDR2 FQGTGA come from the germline V gene. The length of the CDR3 is 12 residues. Partial CDR3 DNA: TGTTCCAGCAGCTTAACAGGCTATGGC. Translating gives CSSSLTGYG. The whole CDR3 sequence is CSSSLTGYGYTF.